This T cell receptor beta chain was observed in a study of prognosis after radiotherapy for stage I lung cancer. Two-round multiplex PCR amplified TCR beta CDR3 from genomic DNA. Gene-specific TRBV and TRBJ primers were used in PCR round one. TCRdb called the multiplex PCR reads again in MiXCR, with one record for every CDR3 protein. The repertoire holds over 14,000 distinct CDR3 sequences, with 28% as singletons. Germline CDR1 is SGHNT and CDR2 is YENEEA. The CDR3 contains 14 residues. J gave up 8 bases and V 1 base, and 4 bases lay outside the gene matches. This clonotype was observed at least ten times.

Sample: PBMCs, taken before or after stereotactic body radiation therapy (not recorded which). V usage is TRBV11-3 and J usage is TRBJ2-1; TRBD1 matches at 8 bases. This receptor was taken from a donor aged 50 or older with non-small cell lung cancer. For the CDR3, the DNA is TGTGCCAGCAGCTTAGCCGGACAGGGCTATGAGCAGTTCTTC. This codes for CASSLAGQGYEQFF.